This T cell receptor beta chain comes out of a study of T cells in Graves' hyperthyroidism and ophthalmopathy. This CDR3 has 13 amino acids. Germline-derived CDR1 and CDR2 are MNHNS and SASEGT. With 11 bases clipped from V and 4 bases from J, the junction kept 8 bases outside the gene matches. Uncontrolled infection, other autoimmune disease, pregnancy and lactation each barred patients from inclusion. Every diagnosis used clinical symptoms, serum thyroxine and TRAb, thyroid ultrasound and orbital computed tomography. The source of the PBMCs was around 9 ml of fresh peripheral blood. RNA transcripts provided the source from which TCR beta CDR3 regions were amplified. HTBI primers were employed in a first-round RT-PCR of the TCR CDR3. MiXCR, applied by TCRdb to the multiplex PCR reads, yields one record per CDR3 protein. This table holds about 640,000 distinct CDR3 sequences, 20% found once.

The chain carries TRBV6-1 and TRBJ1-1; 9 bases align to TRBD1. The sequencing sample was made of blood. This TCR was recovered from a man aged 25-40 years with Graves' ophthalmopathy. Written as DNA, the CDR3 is TGTGCCGCCAAAAGACAGGGGGTCACTGAAGCTTTCTTT. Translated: CAAKRQGVTEAFF.